This TCR beta chain was captured by sequencing in a study of T-cell memory formation after mild COVID-19. Findings and limits, study-wide: Some SARS-CoV-2-responding clones were already detected in memory before infection.

TCRdb re-called the 5' RACE reads with MiXCR, one entry per CDR3 protein. The sample records around 130,000 distinct CDR3 sequences, more than 13% being singletons. Trimming at V came to 1 base and at J to 6 bases, leaving 19 bases not matched to a gene. Germline lookup yields CDR1 LNHDA and CDR2 SQIVND (reference sequence). The length of the CDR3 is 20 residues. With regard to this clonotype: What it binds is unknown.

The sequence derives from an adult woman who had mild COVID-19 (a few samples of this study predate the infection). Cell type and time point are not known. The sequenced material came from PBMCs or a T cell subset sorted from them (not recorded which). This chain joins TRBV19 and TRBJ1-1; 11 positions agree with TRBD1. CDR3 amino acids: CASSIVPGWTGGGRAPEAFF. CDR3 DNA sequence: TGTGCCAGTAGTATAGTTCCGGGCTGGACAGGGGGCGGAAGGGCCCCTGAAGCTTTCTTT. The full variable domain, in which reference TRBV19 and TRBJ1-1 provide the parts outside the CDR3, is DGGITQSPKYLFRKEGQNVTLSCEQNLNHDAMYWYRQDPGQGLRLIYYSQIVNDFQKGDIAEGYSVSREKKESFPLTVTSAQKNPTAFYLCASSIVPGWTGGGRAPEAFFGQGTRLTVV.